This record concerns one T cell receptor (beta chain) sequence. The sample is drawn from a study of blood T cells in healthy people across ages. The length of the CDR3 is 15 residues. Germline V gives CDR1 SGHTA, CDR2 FQGNSA. A second roughly 6 to 12 cycle PCR used barcoded and J-beta primers. The authors tagged each cDNA molecule using a template-switch adaptor with 12 random nucleotides. Each of the samples gave a minimum of 2.5 million paired-end reads that contained CDR3. From the 5' RACE reads, TCRdb called clonotypes with MiXCR, one entry per CDR3 protein. The data show approximately 600,000 distinct CDR3 sequences, around 54% seen once.

The receptor's source is a man aged 60-69 years in good health. J is TRBJ2-4 and V is TRBV7-2, with 8 bases lining up with TRBD1. The better agreement between TRBJ2-7 and the DNA end casts doubt on the J call. Sequencing input: blood. The CDR3 sequence: CASSNQGAGSYEQYF. Written as DNA, the CDR3 is TGTGCCAGCAGCAACCAGGGGGCCGGGTCCTACGAGCAGTACTTC.